The rows below give T cell receptor beta chains drawn from one sample of a study of blood T cell repertoires in COVID-19. Assay used: immunoSEQ multiplex PCR; TCRdb lists only in-frame clones, some missing. The sample holds hundreds of thousands of clones; about nine tenths are singletons and the top ten take less than 2.5%. Sequencing input: PBMCs or T cells enriched from blood (not recorded which). The receptors derive from a woman aged 18-29 years who had recovered from COVID-19. The CDR3 runs from the conserved cysteine through the conserved F or W. The order of the fields is clone size, V gene, J gene, CDR3 length, D gene, CDR3 DNA, CDR3 protein. D genes are given only for firm matches. Only part of the rows carry a size: once, few, many, or a class if the clone is expanded.

>-|TRBV18|TRBJ2-5|16|TRBD2
TGTGCCAGCTCACTGAGGGGAAGCGGGGTGACCGAGACCCAGTACTTC
CASSLRGSGVTETQYF
>-|TRBV5-4|TRBJ1-4|15|-
TGTGCCAGCAGCCCCGGGGGGACAACTAATGAAAAACTGTTTTTT
CASSPGGTTNEKLFF
>-|TRBV5-5|TRBJ1-1|13|-
TGTGCCAGCAGCCTAACCAGCAGCGGGGGGGCTTTCTTT
CASSLTSSGGAFF
>-|TRBV24-1|TRBJ2-3|15|TRBD2
TGTGCCACCAGTGATTTAGCGGGGGGGCCAGATACGCAGTATTTT
CATSDLAGGPDTQYF
>-|TRBV14|TRBJ1-4|16|-
TGTGCCAGCAGCCAACTTACGGGAAGGAAGGATGAAAAACTGTTTTTT
CASSQLTGRKDEKLFF
>-|TRBV7-7|TRBJ2-2|16|-
TGTGCTAGCAGCCGGAGTTCTAGCGTGAACACCGGGGAGCTGTTTTTT
CASSRSSSVNTGELFF
>-|TRBV7-2|TRBJ1-2|15|-
TGTGCCAGCAGCTATCAGGACCAGGGAGGGTATGGCTACACCTTC
CASSYQDQGGYGYTF
>-|TRBV9|TRBJ2-1|15|TRBD1
TGTGCCAGCAGCGTAGGGCAGGGGGTATACAATGAGCAGTTCTTC
CASSVGQGVYNEQFF
>-|TRBV7-6|TRBJ2-7|14|TRBD2
TGTGCCAGCAGCGCTCGGGGGGGCCTGGACGAGCAGTACTTC
CASSARGGLDEQYF
>-|TRBV7-6|TRBJ2-1|15|TRBD2
TGTGCCAGCAGCTTGGCGGGGGGCAACTCTAATGAGCAGTTCTTC
CASSLAGGNSNEQFF
>-|TRBV4-2|TRBJ2-3|16|TRBD1
TGTGCCAGCAGCCAAGATAAGGGGGCTAGCACAGATACGCAGTATTTT
CASSQDKGASTDTQYF
>-|TRBV28|TRBJ2-7|14|TRBD2
TGTGCCAGCAGTTTACGGCTAGCGGCTTACGAGCAGTACTTC
CASSLRLAAYEQYF
>-|TRBV29-1|TRBJ2-7|12|-
TGCAGCGTTCTGACAGGTAGGAACGAGCAGTACTTC
CSVLTGRNEQYF
>-|TRBV5-1|TRBJ1-4|15|TRBD1
TGCGCCAGCAGCTCGGGACAGGGGATCGGTGAAAAACTGTTTTTT
CASSSGQGIGEKLFF
>-|TRBV7-9|TRBJ1-1|15|-
TGTGCCAGCAGCTTAGTGGGCAACAGTAACACTGAAGCTTTCTTT
CASSLVGNSNTEAFF
>-|TRBV7-9|TRBJ1-2|19|TRBD1
TGTGCCAGCAGCCTAGAACTGGGACAGCTCAGCGTCCCTAACTATGGCTACACCTTC
CASSLELGQLSVPNYGYTF
>-|TRBV7-2|TRBJ1-2|13|TRBD1
TGTGCCAGCAGCCCCGGGACAGGGGTGGGCTACACCTTC
CASSPGTGVGYTF
>-|TRBV4-1|TRBJ1-5|15|TRBD1
TGCGCCAGCAGCCATCGACAGGGGGTCGAGCAGCCCCAGCATTTT
CASSHRQGVEQPQHF
>-|TRBV7-9|TRBJ2-5|13|-
TGTGCCTCATCTTCGGGGATTCGGGAGACCCAGTACTTC
CASSSGIRETQYF
>-|TRBV5-5|TRBJ2-3|14|TRBD2
TGTGCCAGCAGCTTGAGGACTAGCAAAGATACGCAGTATTTT
CASSLRTSKDTQYF
>-|TRBV7-9|TRBJ1-5|13|-
TGTGAGAGCAAGTGCAGGGGTAGTCAGCCCCAGCATTTT
CESKCRGSQPQHF
>-|TRBV5-1|TRBJ2-1|16|TRBD2
TGCGCCAGCAGCGCCCGGACTAGCGGTCTTTACAATGAGCAGTTCTTC
CASSARTSGLYNEQFF
>-|TRBV27|TRBJ1-1|16|-
TGTGCCAGCAGTGAGCGGGGGCGAAGACCTCACACTGAAGCTTTCTTT
CASSERGRRPHTEAFF
>few|TRBV7-3|TRBJ1-1|14|-
TGTGCCAGCAGCTCAAATAGGAGGGGAGCTGAAGCTTTCTTT
CASSSNRRGAEAFF
>-|TRBV5-1|TRBJ2-1|15|TRBD2
TGCGCCAGCTTCTTAGCGGGAAGCTCCTACAATGAGCAGTTCTTC
CASFLAGSSYNEQFF
>-|TRBV15|TRBJ2-1|15|TRBD2
TGTGCCACCAGCAGGAACAGCGGGGGGGCGAATGAGCAGTTCTTC
CATSRNSGGANEQFF
>-|TRBV3-1/TRBV3-2|TRBJ1-1|13|TRBD1
TGTGCCAGCAGCCAGGACAGGTCCACTGAAGCTTTCTTT
CASSQDRSTEAFF
>-|TRBV10-3|TRBJ1-1|13|-
TGTGCCACCCTTGAGGGATCGAACACTGAAGCTTTCTTT
CATLEGSNTEAFF
>-|TRBV4-2|TRBJ1-5|15|-
TGTGCCAGCAGCCAAGTAGTCCAGGCGGGCCAGCCCCAGCATTTT
CASSQVVQAGQPQHF
>-|TRBV3-1/TRBV3-2|TRBJ2-3|15|TRBD2
TGTGCCAGCAGCCCACTAGCGGGGGGGACAGATACGCAGTATTTT
CASSPLAGGTDTQYF
>-|TRBV13|TRBJ2-7|15|TRBD2
TGTGCCAGCAGCTTAGGCCTCGCGGGGGCCTACGAGCAGTACTTC
CASSLGLAGAYEQYF
>-|TRBV5-1|TRBJ2-3|14|-
TGCGCCAGCAGCTTGGGACTCGGCACAGATACGCAGTATTTT
CASSLGLGTDTQYF
>-|TRBV11-2|TRBJ2-3|15|TRBD2
TGTGCCAGCAGCTCGATGGGGGGGAACACAGATACGCAGTATTTT
CASSSMGGNTDTQYF
>-|TRBV5-1|TRBJ2-3|17|TRBD2
TGCGCCAGCAGCCCTGGACTAGCGGGGGGTATCACAGATACGCAGTATTTT
CASSPGLAGGITDTQYF
>once|TRBV27|TRBJ1-6|13|-
TGTGCCAGCAGCGCTGACAGGCTATCACCCCTCCACTTT
CASSADRLSPLHF
>-|TRBV18|TRBJ1-2|13|-
TGTGCCAGCTCACCAAGTCGGAGCTATGGCTACACCTTC
CASSPSRSYGYTF
>-|TRBV7-2|TRBJ2-1|16|-
TGTGCCAGCAGCTTAGCGGGGGCGGGGGTCTACAATGAGCAGTTCTTC
CASSLAGAGVYNEQFF
>-|TRBV25-1|TRBJ1-4|14|TRBD1
TGTGCCAGCAGTCCTCGGACAGGATTGGAAAAACTGTTTTTT
CASSPRTGLEKLFF
>-|TRBV5-6|TRBJ2-7|14|-
TGTGCCAGCAGCTTAGTTCAGAGGAGGTACGAGCAGTACTTC
CASSLVQRRYEQYF
>-|TRBV5-1|TRBJ1-4|14|-
TGCGCCAGCAGCATCGGACTCAGTAATGAAAAACTGTTTTTT
CASSIGLSNEKLFF
>-|TRBV1|TRBJ2-1|19|-
TGCACCAGCAGCCAAGATCCCGGGGGTCCTATTAAGTCCTACAATGAGCAGTTCTTC
CTSSQDPGGPIKSYNEQFF
>-|TRBV27|TRBJ2-3|15|-
TGTGCCAGCAGTTCCCCTGGACAGCTTCCAGATACGCAGTATTTT
CASSSPGQLPDTQYF
>-|TRBV7-3|TRBJ2-1|15|-
TGTGCCAGCAGCCCCGCCCCCGGGGAGATCAATGAGCAGTTCTTC
CASSPAPGEINEQFF
>-|TRBV6-1|TRBJ2-7|14|-
TGTGCCAGCAGTGAGAGGTTTCCCCCCTACGAGCAGTACTTC
CASSERFPPYEQYF
>-|TRBV5-4|TRBJ1-2|12|-
TGTGCCAGCAGGAATGGGGAGGATGGCTACACCTTC
CASRNGEDGYTF
>-|TRBV4-2|TRBJ1-2|15|TRBD1
TGTGCCAGCAGCCCCCGGGACAGGAGTGGCTATGGCTACACCTTC
CASSPRDRSGYGYTF
>-|TRBV4-1|TRBJ2-7|15|TRBD2
TGCGCCAGCAGCCGAAGCGGGAACGGAGACTACGAGCAGTACTTC
CASSRSGNGDYEQYF
>-|TRBV5-1|TRBJ1-4|15|-
TGCGCCAGCAGCCTGGAGGGAGCAACTAATGAAAAACTGTTTTTT
CASSLEGATNEKLFF
>-|TRBV18|TRBJ1-1|17|-
TGTGCCAGCTCACCAATGATTGGGTTCGGGGGAGAGACTGAAGCTTTCTTT
CASSPMIGFGGETEAFF
>-|TRBV4-3|TRBJ1-2|17|-
TGCGCCAGCAGCCAAGTCCTTCATCAGGGTGGGGACTATGGCTACACCTTC
CASSQVLHQGGDYGYTF
>once|TRBV27|TRBJ1-2|18|-
TGTGCCACCGCAGTGGTTGACATCTGGGGGCGCGGGTTCCATGGCTACACCTTC
CATAVVDIWGRGFHGYTF